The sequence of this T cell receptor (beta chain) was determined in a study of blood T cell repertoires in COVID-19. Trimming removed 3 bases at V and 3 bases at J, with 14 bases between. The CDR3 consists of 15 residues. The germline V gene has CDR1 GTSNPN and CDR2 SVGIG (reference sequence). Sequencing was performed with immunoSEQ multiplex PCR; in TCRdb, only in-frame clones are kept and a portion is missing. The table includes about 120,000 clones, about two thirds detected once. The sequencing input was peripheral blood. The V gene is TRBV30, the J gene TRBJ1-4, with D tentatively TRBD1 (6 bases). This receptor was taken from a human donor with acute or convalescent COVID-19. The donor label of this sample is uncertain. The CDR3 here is CAWSAQGHSNEKLFF. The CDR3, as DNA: TGTGCCTGGAGCGCACAGGGTCATTCTAATGAAAAACTGTTTTTT.